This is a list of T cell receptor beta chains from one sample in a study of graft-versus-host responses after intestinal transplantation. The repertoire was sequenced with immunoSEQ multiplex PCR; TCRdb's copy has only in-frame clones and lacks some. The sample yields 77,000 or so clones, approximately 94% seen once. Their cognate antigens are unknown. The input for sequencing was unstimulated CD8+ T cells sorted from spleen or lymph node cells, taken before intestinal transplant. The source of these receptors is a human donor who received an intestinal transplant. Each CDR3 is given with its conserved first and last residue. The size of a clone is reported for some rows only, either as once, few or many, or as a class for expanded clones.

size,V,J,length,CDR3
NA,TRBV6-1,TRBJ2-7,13,CASILGSSYEQYF
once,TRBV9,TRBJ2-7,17,CASSRWGEREYLDEQYF
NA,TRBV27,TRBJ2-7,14,CASTSGSNPYEQYF
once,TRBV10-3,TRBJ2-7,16,CAISESETSEIYEQYF
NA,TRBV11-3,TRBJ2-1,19,CASSLELWGAGGAGNEQFF
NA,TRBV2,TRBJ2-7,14,CASRRDGGSYEQYF
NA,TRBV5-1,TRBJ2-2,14,CASLQGANTGELFF
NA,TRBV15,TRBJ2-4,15,CATTWGRGAKNIQYF
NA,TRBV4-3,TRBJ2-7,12,CASSQDLGEQYF
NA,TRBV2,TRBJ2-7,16,CASSERGLAGLYEQYF
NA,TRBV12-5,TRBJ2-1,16,CASGFGGVGGDNEQFF
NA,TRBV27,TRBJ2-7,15,CASSLQVSLGYEQYF
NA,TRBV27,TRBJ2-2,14,CASSSVRSGTELFF
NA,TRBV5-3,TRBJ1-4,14,CASSFWGANEKLFF
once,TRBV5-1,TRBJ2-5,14,CASDPGHSQETQYF
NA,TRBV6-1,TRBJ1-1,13,CASSSLGRVIAFF
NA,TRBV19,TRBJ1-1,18,CASSTRHRQVTTNTEAFF
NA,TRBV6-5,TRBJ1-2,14,CASRAPVQGFGYTF
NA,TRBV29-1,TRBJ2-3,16,CSVEDPFLGATDTQYF
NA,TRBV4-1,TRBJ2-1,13,CASSYSSYNEQFF
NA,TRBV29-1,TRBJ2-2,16,CSVAYLAGVPGGELFF
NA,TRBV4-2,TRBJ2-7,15,CASSQDDDIPYEQYF
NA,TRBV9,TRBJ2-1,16,CASSFPDRVASNEQFF
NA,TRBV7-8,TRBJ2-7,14,CTSSLSELYYEQYF
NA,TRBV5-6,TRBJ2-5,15,CASSPLESRKETQYF
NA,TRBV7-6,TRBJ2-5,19,CASSLAPFTGPKFEETQYF
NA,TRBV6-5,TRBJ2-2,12,CASSFGGGELFF
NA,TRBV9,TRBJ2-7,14,CASSVGESSYEQYF
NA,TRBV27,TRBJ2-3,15,CASSPGTGSSDTQYF
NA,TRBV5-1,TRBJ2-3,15,CASSFYRDRTDTQYF
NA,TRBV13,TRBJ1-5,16,CASSLSTGYSNQPQHF
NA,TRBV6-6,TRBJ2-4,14,CASSPLRGGRIQYF
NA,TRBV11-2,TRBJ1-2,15,CASSLGQGFNYGYTF
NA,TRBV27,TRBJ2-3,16,CASKAQTSGYGDTQYF
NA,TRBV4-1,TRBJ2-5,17,CASSQEGPLKGQETQYF
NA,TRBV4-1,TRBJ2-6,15,CASSQDNSGANVLTF
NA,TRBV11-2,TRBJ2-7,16,CASSLYRTGGFYEQYF
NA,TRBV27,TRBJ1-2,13,CASSFNRDYGYTF
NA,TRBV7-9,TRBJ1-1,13,CASSLNSGTEAFF
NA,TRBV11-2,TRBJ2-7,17,CASSLQGDPYFPYEQYF
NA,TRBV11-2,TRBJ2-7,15,CASSLFSVRSYEQYF
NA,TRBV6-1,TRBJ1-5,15,CASRLTDRINQPQHF
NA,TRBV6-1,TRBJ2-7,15,CASNFAWEASYEQYF
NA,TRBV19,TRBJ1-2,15,CASSISAGTNYGYTF
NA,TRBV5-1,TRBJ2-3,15,CASSFGTGSTDTQYF
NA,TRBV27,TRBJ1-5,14,CASSFLGYGQPQHF
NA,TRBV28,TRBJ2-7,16,CASRREPGLAAYEQYF
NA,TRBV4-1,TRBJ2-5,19,CASSQERGGWGYYQETQYF
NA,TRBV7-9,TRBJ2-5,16,CASSSPSGRSRETQYF
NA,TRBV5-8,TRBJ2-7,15,CASSSRQSLPYEQYF
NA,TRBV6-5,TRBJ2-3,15,CASQDGLSSTDTQYF
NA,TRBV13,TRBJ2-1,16,CASSLEFQSSYNEQFF
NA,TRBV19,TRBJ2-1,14,CASSMRDSKGEQFF
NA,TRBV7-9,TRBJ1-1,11,CASSPQLEAFF
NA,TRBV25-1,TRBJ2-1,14,CASSLYGGYNEQFF
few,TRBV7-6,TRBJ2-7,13,CASSLETSYEQYF
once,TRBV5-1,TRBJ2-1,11,CASSGGNEQFF